A selection of T cell receptor beta chains follows, all from one sample in a study of blood T cells in healthy people across ages. TCRdb re-derived calls from the 5' RACE reads in MiXCR, one entry per CDR3 protein. Of roughly 1 million distinct CDR3 sequences in the sample, 20% to 25% were seen once. The same data also went into a second study, on T cells of mothers and their children.

Material for sequencing was blood. The receptors here all came from a girl aged 2 to 9 in good health. Each CDR3 is given with its conserved first and last residue. Not all rows give a size; the values are once, few, many and, for expanded clones, a class.

>.|TRBV7-2
CASSAQAGEADEQFF
>.|TRBV7-2
CASSLVVSKATSTDTQYF
>few|TRBV4-1
CASSQPGLPYEQYF
>.|TRBV28
CASISRDRYERYF
>.|TRBV29-1
CSSLRTDYNEQFF
>once|TRBV20-1
CSARDGTSGGTVDEQYF
>few|TRBV24-1
CATTDRGTDTQYF
>.|TRBV14
CASSVGGQRNEKLFF
>.|TRBV4-1
CASSQGVDLTYNEQFF
>.|TRBV9
CASSVDGTSVYEQYF
>.|TRBV20-1
CSASGGNQPQHF
>.|TRBV11-1
CASSVFGGTASPLHF
>.|TRBV9
CASSVEPNSPLHF
>.|TRBV2
CASRGTGNGYTF
>few|TRBV24-1
CATSGGSGANPYNEQFF
>.|TRBV11-3
CASSILIYNEQFF
>.|TRBV2
CASRPISSQETQYF
>few|TRBV29-1
CSVEDLVTLEGQFF
>few|TRBV11-2
CASALGSYNEQFF
>few|TRBV5-1
CASTWGEFSYEQYF
>.|TRBV25-1
CASSEWSGFEAFF
>.|TRBV20-1
CSARVLAGSEYNEQFF
>few|TRBV27
CASSLSGHEAFF
>.|TRBV20-1
CSATEGGHWDEQFF
>.|TRBV20-1
CSARDLAGTSTDTQYF
>few|TRBV29-1
CSVSTETQYF
>.|TRBV29-1
CSFTSWVGEQYF
>.|TRBV20-1
CSANPGPAETQYF
>.|TRBV29-1
CSVAEGAGNGYTF